Following are 5 T cell receptor beta chains from one sample sequenced in a study of OX40 agonist ivuxolimab in advanced cancers. This table comes from immunoSEQ multiplex PCR, and its TCRdb copy is limited to in-frame clones, with some not included. The data contain under 85,000 clones, about 88% of them seen just once; the ten biggest clones take up 8%. This specimen was CD4+ or CD8+ T cells sorted from blood, taken in a trial of the OX40 agonist ivuxolimab. These receptors all stem from an adult with an advanced solid tumor such as melanoma, head and neck, liver or kidney cancer.

The chain couples TRBV19 to TRBJ2-2; possible D gene TRBD2, 6 bases. In germline, CDR1 is LNHDA, CDR2 SQIVND (reference sequence). The V gene lost 1 base and the J gene lost 0 bases, with 9 bases spanning the gap. CDR3 length: 16 amino acids. The DNA for the CDR3 is TGTGCCAGTAGTATAGTTCCGGGGGCGAACACCGGGGAGCTGTTTTTT. This translates into CASSIVPGANTGELFF.

The chain recombines TRBV18 with TRBJ1-5; no clear D gene. Germline V gene sequence: CDR1 KGHSH, CDR2 LQKENI. V shed 6 bases and J shed 5 bases, with 20 bases lying between them. This CDR3 has 16 amino acids. This CDR3 reads CASSARGVPVDQPQHF. CDR3 nucleotide sequence: TGTGCCAGCTCCGCTCGGGGTGTCCCGGTGGATCAGCCCCAGCATTTT.

The V and J genes are TRBV5-4 and TRBJ1-4, with TRBD1 matching 10 bases. The CDR3 runs 16 residues. V trimming: 5 bases; J trimming: 5 bases; junction bases outside the gene matches: 9. CDR1 and CDR2 (germline): SGHNT, YYREEE (reference sequence). The CDR3 DNA follows: TGTGCCAGCAGGCAGACGGACAGGGGGAGGAATGAAAAACTGTTTTTT. It codes for CASRQTDRGRNEKLFF.

This clone turned up a few times. V gene TRBV30 combines with J gene TRBJ2-3; D gene ambiguous. Germline V lookup: CDR1 GTSNPN, CDR2 SVGIG (reference sequence). This CDR3 is built from 13 residues. V lost 5 bases to trimming and J lost 4 bases, with 13 bases between them. The CDR3 is CAWGLRNADTQYF. The DNA of the CDR3 is TGTGCCTGGGGGCTCCGTAACGCAGATACGCAGTATTTT.

The sample holds a few counts of this clone. V is TRBV5-4 and J is TRBJ2-3; TRBD2 is a possible D gene (7 bases). V lost 4 bases and J lost 4, with 16 bases in between. The CDR3 sequence is 15 residues long. CDR1 and CDR2 from the germline V gene are SGHNT and YYREEE (reference sequence). CDR3 protein: CASSPVGGDADTQYF. Here the CDR3 DNA reads TGTGCCAGCAGCCCGGTAGGGGGGGACGCAGATACGCAGTATTTT.